This record covers a single TCR beta chain. Its cognate antigen is unknown. The sample is drawn from a study of graft-versus-host responses after intestinal transplantation. At the level of the study: Recipients were all induced with anti-thymocyte globulin, then given tacrolimus and steroids for 2 to 4 years.

Points from the study as a whole: Researchers found GvH clones in recipient marrow, and some showed up first in ileum or blood. High graft-versus-host to host-versus-graft T cell clonal ratios marked allografts of patients with graft-donor macrochimerism.

Profiled with immunoSEQ multiplex PCR; TCRdb holds only in-frame clones, not every one. The sample has approximately 100,000 clones; about 90% are singletons. The material was unstimulated CD4+ T cells sorted from spleen or lymph node cells, obtained before intestinal transplant. This sequence originates from a human donor who received an intestinal transplant.

The CDR3 loop reads CASSSNPTGPSSDTQYF. The CDR3 DNA reads TGCGCCAGCAGCTCTAATCCGACAGGCCCTAGTTCAGATACGCAGTATTTT. The rearrangement uses TRBV5-1 and TRBJ2-3; D perhaps matches TRBD1 (6 bases). CDR3 length: 17 residues. Trimming removed 3 bases from V and 4 bases from J, with 21 bases in between. Per germline, CDR1 SGHRS and CDR2 YFSETQ.